What follows is one T cell receptor beta chain and its context. V was shortened by 1 base and J by 1 base, with 8 bases between the two germline ends. The CDR3 spans 14 residues. Germline CDR1 and CDR2: SGHVS and FQNEAQ. Produced via immunoSEQ multiplex PCR; TCRdb's table is partial and in-frame only. The sample shows 130,000 or so clones, 94% of them seen only once. The record originates from a study of T cell responses to AZD1222 COVID-19 vaccine. The chain has TRBV7-8 and TRBJ2-7, with D possibly called TRBD1 or TRBD2 (5 bases each). Sample: peripheral blood, taken on day 0 of AZD1222 vaccination. The clonotype originates from an adult in good health. CDR3 coding DNA: TGTGCCAGCAGCTTAGGTGGGGGTTCCTACGAGCAGTACTTC. It translates to CASSLGGGSYEQYF.